This paragraph covers one TCR beta chain sequence. Its target is not known. This sample was included in a study of T cell responses to AZD1222 COVID-19 vaccine. General observations from the study: Vaccine-related CD4 TCRs covered spike, predominating at 160-218 and 743-854.

TCRdb's table, derived via immunoSEQ multiplex PCR, lists solely in-frame clones and lacks some. The profile shows under 200,000 clones, more than 90% of them singletons. The CDR3 is 15 residues long. In germline, CDR1 is ENHRY, CDR2 SYGVKD. V was trimmed by 0 bases and J by 1 base, leaving 7 bases between them. The chain uses TRBV10-3 and TRBJ1-5; no clear D. Here the sequenced sample was peripheral blood, taken 28 days after the second dose of the MenACWY control vaccine. This TCR was recovered from an adult who received the MenACWY meningococcal vaccine as a control. The CDR3 region is CAISESQGSNQPQHF. Written as DNA, the CDR3 is TGTGCCATCAGTGAGTCGCAAGGAAGCAATCAGCCCCAGCATTTT.